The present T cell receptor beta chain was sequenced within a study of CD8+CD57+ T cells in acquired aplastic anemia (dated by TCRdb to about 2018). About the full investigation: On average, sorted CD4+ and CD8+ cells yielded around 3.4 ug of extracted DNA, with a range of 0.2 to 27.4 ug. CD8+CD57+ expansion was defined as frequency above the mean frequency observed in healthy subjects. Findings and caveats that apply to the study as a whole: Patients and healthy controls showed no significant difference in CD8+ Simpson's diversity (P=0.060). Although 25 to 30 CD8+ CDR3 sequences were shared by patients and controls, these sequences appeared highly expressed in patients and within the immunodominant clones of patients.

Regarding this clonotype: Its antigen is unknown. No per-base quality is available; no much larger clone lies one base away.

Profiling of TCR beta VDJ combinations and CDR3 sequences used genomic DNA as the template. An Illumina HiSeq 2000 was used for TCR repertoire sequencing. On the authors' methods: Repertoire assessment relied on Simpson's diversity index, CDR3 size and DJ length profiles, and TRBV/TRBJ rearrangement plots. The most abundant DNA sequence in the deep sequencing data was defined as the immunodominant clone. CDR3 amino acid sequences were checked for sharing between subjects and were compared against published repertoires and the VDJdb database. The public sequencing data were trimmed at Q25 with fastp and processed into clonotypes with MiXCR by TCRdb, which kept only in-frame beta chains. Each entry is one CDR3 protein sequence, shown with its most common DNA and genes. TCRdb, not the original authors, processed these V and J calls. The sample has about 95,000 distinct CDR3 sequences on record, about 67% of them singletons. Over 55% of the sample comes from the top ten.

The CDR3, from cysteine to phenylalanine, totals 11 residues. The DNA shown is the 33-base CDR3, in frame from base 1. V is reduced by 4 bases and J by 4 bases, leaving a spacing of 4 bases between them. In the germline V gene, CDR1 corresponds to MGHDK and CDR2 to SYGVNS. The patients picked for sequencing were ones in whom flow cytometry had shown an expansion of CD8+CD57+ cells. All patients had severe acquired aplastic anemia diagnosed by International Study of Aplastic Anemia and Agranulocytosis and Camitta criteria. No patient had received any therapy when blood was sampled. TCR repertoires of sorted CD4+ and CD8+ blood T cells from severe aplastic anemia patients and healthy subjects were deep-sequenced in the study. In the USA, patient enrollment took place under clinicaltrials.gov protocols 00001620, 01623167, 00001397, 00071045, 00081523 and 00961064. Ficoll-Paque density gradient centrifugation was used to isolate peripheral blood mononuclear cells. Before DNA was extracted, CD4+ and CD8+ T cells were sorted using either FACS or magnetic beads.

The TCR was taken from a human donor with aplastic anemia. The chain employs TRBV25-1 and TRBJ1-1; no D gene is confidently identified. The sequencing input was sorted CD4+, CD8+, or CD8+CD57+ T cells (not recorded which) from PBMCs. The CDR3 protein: CASSGGTEAFF. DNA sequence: TGTGCCAGCAGTGGTGGCACTGAAGCTTTCTTT.